The clone carrying this T cell receptor (beta chain) was observed a handful of times. The same CDR3 arises from other DNA sequences in this sample as well. This entry comes from a study of blood T cell repertoires in COVID-19. Original data processing: Amplified reference gene primers provided the basis for estimating nucleated cell counts. The protocol was immunoSEQ multiplex PCR, while the TCRdb copy is restricted to in-frame clones and leaves out a portion. V and J calls and clone size are copied from that table; D and trimming were computed from the DNA. The sample has approximately 210,000 clones, around 81% seen once; the top ten hold approximately 9%. Trimming removed 7 bases at V and 2 bases at J, with 17 bases between. Germline V gene data show CDR1 as SGHNT and CDR2 as YYREEE (reference sequence). The CDR3 has 15 residues.

The chain uses TRBV5-4 and TRBJ2-3; possibly TRBD1 for D (6 bases). The source material was PBMCs or T cells enriched from blood (not recorded which). The TCR sequence derives from a woman in her 50s with acute COVID-19. The CDR3 DNA is TGTGCCAGCTCCCTGCGAGGGGGATACACAGATACGCAGTATTTT. Residues: CASSLRGGYTDTQYF.